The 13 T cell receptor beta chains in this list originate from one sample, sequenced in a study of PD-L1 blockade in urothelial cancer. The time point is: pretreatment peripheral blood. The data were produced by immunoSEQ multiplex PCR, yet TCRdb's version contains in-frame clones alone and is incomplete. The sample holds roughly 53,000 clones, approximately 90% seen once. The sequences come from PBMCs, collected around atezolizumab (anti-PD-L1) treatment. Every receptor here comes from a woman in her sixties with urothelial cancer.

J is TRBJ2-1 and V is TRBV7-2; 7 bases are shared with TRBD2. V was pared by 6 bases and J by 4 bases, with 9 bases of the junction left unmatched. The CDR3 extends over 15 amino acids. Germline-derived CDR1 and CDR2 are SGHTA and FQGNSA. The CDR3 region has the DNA TGTGCCAGCAGTCCCCGGGGGGTTGGGTACAATGAGCAGTTCTTC. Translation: CASSPRGVGYNEQFF.

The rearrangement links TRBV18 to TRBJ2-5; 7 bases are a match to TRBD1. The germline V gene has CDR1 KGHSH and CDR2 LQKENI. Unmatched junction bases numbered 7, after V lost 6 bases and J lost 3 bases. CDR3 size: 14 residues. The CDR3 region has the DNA TGTGCCAGCTCGCTGGACAGGACGGAAGAGACCCAGTACTTC. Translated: CASSLDRTEETQYF.

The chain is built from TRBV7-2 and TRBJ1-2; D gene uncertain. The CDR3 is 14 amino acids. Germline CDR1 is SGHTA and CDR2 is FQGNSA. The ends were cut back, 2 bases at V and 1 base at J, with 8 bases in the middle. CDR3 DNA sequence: TGTGCCAGCAGCTTAAACCGGGGTAACTATGGCTACACCTTC. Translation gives CASSLNRGNYGYTF.

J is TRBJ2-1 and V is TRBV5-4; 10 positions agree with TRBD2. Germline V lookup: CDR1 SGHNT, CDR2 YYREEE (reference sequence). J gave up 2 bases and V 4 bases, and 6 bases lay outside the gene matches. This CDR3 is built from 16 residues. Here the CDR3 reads CASSKGLAVTYNEQFF. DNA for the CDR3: TGTGCCAGCAGCAAAGGACTAGCGGTTACCTACAATGAGCAGTTCTTC. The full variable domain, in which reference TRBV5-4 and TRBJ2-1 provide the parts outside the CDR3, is ETGVTQSPTHLIKTRGQQVTLRCSSQSGHNTVSWYQQALGQGPQFIFQYYREEENGRGNFPPRFSGLQFPNYSSELNVNALELDDSALYLCASSKGLAVTYNEQFFGPGTRLTVL.

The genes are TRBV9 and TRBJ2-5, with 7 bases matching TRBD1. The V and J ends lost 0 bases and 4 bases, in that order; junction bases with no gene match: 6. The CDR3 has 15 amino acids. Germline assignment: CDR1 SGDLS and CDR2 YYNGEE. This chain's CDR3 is CASSVGRGLGETQYF. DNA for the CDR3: TGTGCCAGCAGCGTAGGTAGGGGGCTGGGAGAGACCCAGTACTTC.

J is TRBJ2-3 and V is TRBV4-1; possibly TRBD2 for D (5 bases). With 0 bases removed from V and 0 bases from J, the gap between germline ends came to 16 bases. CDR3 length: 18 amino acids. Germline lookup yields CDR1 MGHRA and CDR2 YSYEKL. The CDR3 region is CASSQDPWGASSTDTQYF. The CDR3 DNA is TGCGCCAGCAGCCAAGATCCGTGGGGAGCGTCTAGCACAGATACGCAGTATTTT.

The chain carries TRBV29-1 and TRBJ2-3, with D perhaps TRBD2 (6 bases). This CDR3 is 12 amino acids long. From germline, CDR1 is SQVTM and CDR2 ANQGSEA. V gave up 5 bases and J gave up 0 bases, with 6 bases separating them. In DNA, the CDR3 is TGCAGCGTTAGCGGGAGCACAGATACGCAGTATTTT. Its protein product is CSVSGSTDTQYF.

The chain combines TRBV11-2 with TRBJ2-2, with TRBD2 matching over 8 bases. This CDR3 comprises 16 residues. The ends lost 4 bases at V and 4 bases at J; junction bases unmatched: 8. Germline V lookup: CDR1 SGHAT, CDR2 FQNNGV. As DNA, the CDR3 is TGTGCCAGCAGCTCAATGGGACTAGGGGGCACCGGGGAGCTGTTTTTT. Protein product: CASSSMGLGGTGELFF.

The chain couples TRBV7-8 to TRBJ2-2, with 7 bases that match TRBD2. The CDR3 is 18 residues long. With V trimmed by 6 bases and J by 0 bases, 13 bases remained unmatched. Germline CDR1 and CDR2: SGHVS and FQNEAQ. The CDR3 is CASSQLQLAAANTGELFF. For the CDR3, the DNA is TGTGCCAGCAGTCAGCTTCAGCTAGCGGCCGCGAACACCGGGGAGCTGTTTTTT. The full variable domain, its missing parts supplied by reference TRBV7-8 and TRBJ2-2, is GAGVSQSPRYKVAKRGQDVALRCDPISGHVSLFWYQQALGQGPEFLTYFQNEAQLDKSGLPSDRFFAERPEGSVSTLKIQRTQQEDSAVYLCASSQLQLAAANTGELFFGEGSRLTVL.

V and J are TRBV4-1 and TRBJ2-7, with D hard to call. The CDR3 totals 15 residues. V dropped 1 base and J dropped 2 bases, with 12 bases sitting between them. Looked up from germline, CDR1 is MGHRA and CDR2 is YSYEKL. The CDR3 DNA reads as TGCGCCAGCAGCCAAGTACCAGGAACCCCCTACGAGCAGTACTTC. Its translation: CASSQVPGTPYEQYF.

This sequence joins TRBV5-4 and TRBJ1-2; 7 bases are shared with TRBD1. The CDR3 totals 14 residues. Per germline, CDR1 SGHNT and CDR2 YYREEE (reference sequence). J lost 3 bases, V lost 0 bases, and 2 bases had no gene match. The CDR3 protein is CASSLATGDYGYTF. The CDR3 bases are TGTGCCAGCAGCTTGGCTACAGGGGACTATGGCTACACCTTC.

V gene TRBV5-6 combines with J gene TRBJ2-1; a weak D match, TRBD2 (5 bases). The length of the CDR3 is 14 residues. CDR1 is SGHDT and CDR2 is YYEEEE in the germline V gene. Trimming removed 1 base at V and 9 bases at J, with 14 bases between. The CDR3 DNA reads TGTGCCAGCAGCTTGTTGAGGGAGCACGGTGAGCAGTTCTTC. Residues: CASSLLREHGEQFF.

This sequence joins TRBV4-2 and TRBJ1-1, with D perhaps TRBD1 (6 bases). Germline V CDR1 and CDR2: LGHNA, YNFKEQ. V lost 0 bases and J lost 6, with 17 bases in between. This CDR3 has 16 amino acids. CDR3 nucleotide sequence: TGTGCCAGCAGCCAAGAATCGGGCAGGGGAAAGGCTGAAGCTTTCTTT. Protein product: CASSQESGRGKAEAFF.